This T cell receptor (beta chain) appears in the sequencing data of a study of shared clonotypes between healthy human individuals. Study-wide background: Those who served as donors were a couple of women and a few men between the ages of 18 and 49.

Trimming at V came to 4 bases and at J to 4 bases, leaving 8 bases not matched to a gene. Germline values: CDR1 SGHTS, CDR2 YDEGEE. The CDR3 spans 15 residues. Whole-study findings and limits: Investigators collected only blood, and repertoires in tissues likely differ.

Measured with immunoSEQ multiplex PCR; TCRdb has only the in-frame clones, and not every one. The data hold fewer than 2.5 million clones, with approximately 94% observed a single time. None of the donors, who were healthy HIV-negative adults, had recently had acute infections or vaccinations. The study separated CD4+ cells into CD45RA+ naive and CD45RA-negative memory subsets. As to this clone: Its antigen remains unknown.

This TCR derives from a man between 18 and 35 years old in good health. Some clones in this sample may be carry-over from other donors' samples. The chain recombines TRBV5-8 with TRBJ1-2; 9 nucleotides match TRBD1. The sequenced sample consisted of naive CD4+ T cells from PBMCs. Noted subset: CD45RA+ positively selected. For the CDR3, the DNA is TGTGCCAGCAGCCTGGGACAGGGTGGCGGCTATGGCTACACCTTC. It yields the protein CASSLGQGGGYGYTF.